This T cell receptor beta chain is drawn from a study of identical twins. This clonotype was seen many times. Each CDR3 protein gets one entry after TCRdb re-called the 5' RACE reads with MiXCR. Of nearly 650,000 distinct CDR3 sequences listed, under 8.5% were seen once; the top ten hold 1.6%. V shed 2 bases and J shed 1 base, with 14 bases lying between them. The CDR3 is 16 residues long. The germline V gene has CDR1 MNHEY and CDR2 SVGEGT. The same sample was also studied in work on yellow fever vaccine responses in identical twins.

This clonotype was sampled from a woman younger than 30 in good health. The source material was PBMCs. V and J are TRBV6-2 or TRBV6-3 and TRBJ2-5; D not certain. The CDR3: CASSYVRSPGQETQYF. As DNA, the CDR3 is TGTGCCAGCAGTTACGTTCGAAGCCCCGGCCAAGAGACCCAGTACTTC.